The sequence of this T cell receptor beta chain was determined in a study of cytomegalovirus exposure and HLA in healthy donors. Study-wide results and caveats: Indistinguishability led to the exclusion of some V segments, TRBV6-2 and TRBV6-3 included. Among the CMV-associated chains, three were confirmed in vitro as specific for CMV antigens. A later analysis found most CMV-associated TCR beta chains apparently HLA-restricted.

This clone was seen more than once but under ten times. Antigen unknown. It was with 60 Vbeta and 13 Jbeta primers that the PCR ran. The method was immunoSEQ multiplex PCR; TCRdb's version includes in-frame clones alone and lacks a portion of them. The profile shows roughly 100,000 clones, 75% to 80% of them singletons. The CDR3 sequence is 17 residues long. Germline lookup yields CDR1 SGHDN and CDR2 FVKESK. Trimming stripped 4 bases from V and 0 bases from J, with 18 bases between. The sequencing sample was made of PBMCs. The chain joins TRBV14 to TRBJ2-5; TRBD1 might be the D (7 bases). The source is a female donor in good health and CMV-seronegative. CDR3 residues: CASSPPRGRGYQETQYF. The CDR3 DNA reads TGTGCCAGCAGCCCCCCGCGGGGCAGGGGGTACCAAGAGACCCAGTACTTC.